Below, 20 T cell receptor beta chains from the same sample are listed, as sequenced in a study of blood T cell repertoires in COVID-19. TCRdb's table, derived via immunoSEQ multiplex PCR, lists solely in-frame clones and lacks some. This sample has approximately 240,000 clones, with 84% found just once. The sample comprised peripheral blood. The receptor set was obtained from a woman aged 55 to 70 who had recovered from COVID-19.

V and J are TRBV6-2 or TRBV6-3 and TRBJ1-4; D is unclear. Germline V gene lookup returns CDR1 MNHEY and CDR2 SVGEGT. The CDR3 spans 14 residues. Trimming left V 2 bases short and J 6 bases short, with 10 bases between. CDR3 sequence reads: CASSYGAAYEKLFF. The CDR3 coding sequence is TGTGCCAGCAGTTACGGAGCGGCGTATGAAAAACTGTTTTTT.

The chain has TRBV7-2 and TRBJ1-6; D is ambiguous. CDR3 length: 15 residues. V dropped 4 bases and J dropped 7 bases, with 14 bases sitting between them. Germline CDR1 SGHTA, CDR2 FQGNSA. For the CDR3, the DNA is TGTGCCAGCAGCTCTACGGTCCTATACAATTCACCCCTCCACTTT. This codes for CASSSTVLYNSPLHF.

The V call is TRBV2, the J call TRBJ1-1; no clear D. V lost 9 bases to trimming and J lost 2 bases, with 16 bases between them. This CDR3 is built from 14 residues. Germline V lookup: CDR1 SNHLY, CDR2 FYNNEI. This chain's CDR3 is CARNEKSLNTEAFF. CDR3 sequence (DNA): TGTGCCAGGAACGAGAAGAGCTTAAACACTGAAGCTTTCTTT. The full variable domain, rest sourced from reference TRBV2 and TRBJ1-1, is EPEVTQTPSHQVTQMGQEVILRCVPISNHLYFYWYRQILGQKVEFLVSFYNNEISEKSEIFDDQFSVERPDGSNFTLKIRSTKLEDSAMYFCARNEKSLNTEAFFGQGTRLTVV.

The V call is TRBV2, the J call TRBJ2-5; 9 positions agree with TRBD1. V shed 6 bases and J 4 bases; nucleotides not matched to a gene: 6. Per the germline V gene, CDR1 is SNHLY and CDR2 is FYNNEI. This CDR3 region has 14 residues. Written as DNA, the CDR3 is TGTGCCAGCAGCAAGACAGGGGGTTTAGAGACCCAGTACTTC. This encodes CASSKTGGLETQYF.

The chain joins TRBV4-1 to TRBJ2-5, with a weak D call TRBD1 (7 bases). The CDR3 is 17 residues long. The V end was cut by 4 bases, the J end by 2 bases, with 20 bases between. CDR1 and CDR2 (germline): MGHRA, YSYEKL. The CDR3 DNA sequence: TGCGCCAGCAGCCGATCTTTTGCCAGGGGGGTTCAAGAGACCCAGTACTTC. Residues: CASSRSFARGVQETQYF.

The chain carries TRBV29-1 and TRBJ1-1; weak D call: TRBD1 (6 bases). This CDR3 contains 13 residues. Per germline, CDR1 SQVTM and CDR2 ANQGSEA. Trimming removed 2 bases at V and 1 base at J, with 8 bases between. The CDR3 DNA follows: TGCAGCGTTGAAACAGGGAGGAACACTGAAGCTTTCTTT. This gives the protein CSVETGRNTEAFF.

The chain carries TRBV10-1 and TRBJ1-2; D ambiguous. Germline loops: CDR1 WNHNN, CDR2 SYGVQD (reference sequence). This CDR3 spans 16 amino acids. The germline V and J ends were trimmed by 9 bases and 8 bases, with 28 bases remaining between them. The CDR3 DNA sequence: TGCGCCAGATTACAGCAATCCAGGCCCCTGGAGGAAGGCTACACCTTC. This sequence encodes CARLQQSRPLEEGYTF.

CDR3 region: CASRRQNNSPLHF. The DNA of the CDR3 is TGTGCCAGCAGACGTCAGAATAATTCACCCCTCCACTTT. The chain links TRBV6-5 to TRBJ1-6; D unclear. Deletions cut 6 bases from V and 5 bases from J, with 8 bases between. Germline lookup yields CDR1 MNHEY and CDR2 SVGAGI. This CDR3 is built from 13 residues.

This clone came up a few times. The chain combines TRBV24-1 with TRBJ2-1; D may be TRBD2 (5 bases). The CDR3 spans 14 residues. Germline loops: CDR1 KGHDR, CDR2 SFDVKD. V gave up 6 bases and J gave up 2 bases, with 10 bases separating them. As DNA, the CDR3 is TGTGCCACCAGTCAAACCGGGACCTACAATGAGCAGTTCTTC. It yields the protein CATSQTGTYNEQFF.

The rearrangement uses TRBV30 and TRBJ1-2, with 7 bases that match TRBD1. This CDR3 region has 13 residues. V trimming: 3 bases; J trimming: 2 bases; junction bases outside the gene matches: 3. The V gene's germline CDR1 is GTSNPN and CDR2 SVGIG (reference sequence). DNA for the CDR3: TGTGCCTGGAGCGCAGGGGGGAACTATGGCTACACCTTC. The encoded protein is CAWSAGGNYGYTF. Together with reference TRBV30 and TRBJ1-2, the CDR3 gives the full variable domain: SQTIHQWPATLVQPVGSPLSLECTVEGTSNPNLYWYRQAAGRGLQLLFYSVGIGQISSEVPQNLSASRPQDRQFILSSKKLLLSDSGFYLCAWSAGGNYGYTFGSGTRLTVV.

Only a few counts were recorded for this clone. This chain uses TRBV7-9 with TRBJ2-7; 9 positions match TRBD2. Germline lookup yields CDR1 SEHNR and CDR2 FQNEAQ (reference sequence). After removal of 5 bases from V and 1 base from J, the junction contained 3 bases not matched to a gene. The CDR3 covers 14 residues. CDR3 sequence reads: CASSPSGGSYEQYF. CDR3 coding DNA: TGTGCCAGCAGCCCGAGCGGGGGGTCCTACGAGCAGTACTTC.

This rearrangement joins TRBV19 to TRBJ2-2; the D is unclear. Trimming removed 6 bases at V and 0 bases at J, with 8 bases between. The CDR3 is 14 residues long. Germline V CDR1 and CDR2: LNHDA, SQIVND (reference sequence). CDR3 loop: CASRVSPNTGELFF. The CDR3 coding sequence is TGTGCCAGTAGAGTGAGCCCGAACACCGGGGAGCTGTTTTTT.

The V call is TRBV19, the J call TRBJ1-2, with 10 positions matching TRBD1. This CDR3 has 17 amino acids. Unmatched junction bases numbered 14, after V lost 5 bases and J lost 5 bases. Germline CDR1 LNHDA, CDR2 SQIVND (reference sequence). CDR3 in DNA: TGTGCCAGTAGTCCGGACAGGGGGGTTGAGAACGGGTATGGCTACACCTTC. This codes for CASSPDRGVENGYGYTF.

The J gene is TRBJ2-7, the V gene TRBV19, with TRBD1 matching 10 bases. The CDR3 sequence is 15 residues long. Losses at the gene ends were 1 base for V and 5 bases for J; bases not matched to a gene: 5. Germline V gene lookup returns CDR1 LNHDA and CDR2 SQIVND (reference sequence). CDR3 coding DNA: TGTGCCAGTAGTATAGGGGGACAGGGGAGTGACGAGCAGTACTTC. Translating it yields CASSIGGQGSDEQYF. The full variable domain, completed using reference TRBV19 and TRBJ2-7, is DGGITQSPKYLFRKEGQNVTLSCEQNLNHDAMYWYRQDPGQGLRLIYYSQIVNDFQKGDIAEGYSVSREKKESFPLTVTSAQKNPTAFYLCASSIGGQGSDEQYFGPGTRLTVT.

This clone was seen just once. This chain links TRBV12-5 with TRBJ2-2, with 14 bases fitting TRBD2. The germline V gene has CDR1 LGHNT and CDR2 FRNRAP. This CDR3 is built from 19 residues. V lost 4 bases, J lost 6 bases, and 13 bases stayed unmatched. This chain's CDR3 is CASGWTVETSGGAAGELFF. Written as DNA, the CDR3 is TGTGCTAGTGGTTGGACCGTCGAGACTAGCGGGGGGGCCGCCGGGGAGCTGTTTTTT.

The chain employs TRBV5-6 and TRBJ2-1; D perhaps matches TRBD2 (6 bases). V dropped 0 bases and J dropped 3 bases, with 7 bases sitting between them. The CDR3 spans 14 residues. Germline CDR1 and CDR2: SGHDT and YYEEEE. CDR3 DNA sequence: TGTGCCAGCAGCTTGGGACTAGTCTACAATGAGCAGTTCTTC. It yields the protein CASSLGLVYNEQFF. Combining the CDR3 with reference TRBV5-6 and TRBJ2-1 gives the whole variable domain DAGVTQSPTHLIKTRGQQVTLRCSPKSGHDTVSWYQQALGQGPQFIFQYYEEEERQRGNFPDRFSGHQFPNYSSELNVNALLLGDSALYLCASSLGLVYNEQFFGPGTRLTVL.

In this sample, this clone turned up once. This chain uses TRBV2 with TRBJ1-2, with D maybe TRBD1 (5 bases). Trimming stripped 6 bases from V and 4 bases from J, with 21 bases between. This CDR3 contains 16 residues. From germline, CDR1 is SNHLY and CDR2 FYNNEI. The CDR3, as DNA: TGTGCCAGCAGCGACGAGGGGTCCGGGGGTATCTATGGCTACACCTTC. The encoded protein is CASSDEGSGGIYGYTF.

The CDR3 DNA reads as TGTGCCAGCAGCCAAGGCCTAGCGGGGGGGTTTGGTGAGCAGTTCTTC. Translating gives CASSQGLAGGFGEQFF. The chain joins TRBV3-1 (or the pseudogene TRBV3-2) to TRBJ2-1; 12 nucleotides line up with TRBD2. The V gene end was trimmed by 1 base and the J gene end by 9 bases; junction bases not matched to a gene: 7. CDR3 size: 16 residues. Germline V gene sequence: CDR1 LGHDT, CDR2 YNNKEL (reference sequence).

This chain links TRBV7-9 with TRBJ2-7, with a tentative D call TRBD1 (5 bases). Trimming shortened V by 0 bases and J by 1 base, and 19 bases separated the two germline ends. This CDR3 comprises 18 residues. CDR1 and CDR2 from the germline V gene are SEHNR and FQNEAQ (reference sequence). CDR3 sequence (DNA): TGTGCCAGCAGCTTAGCTCTAAATGCGATAGCAGGGTCCTACGAGCAGTACTTC. This translates into CASSLALNAIAGSYEQYF.

This clone showed up just once. This chain joins TRBV3-1 (or the pseudogene TRBV3-2) and TRBJ2-3; TRBD2 matches at 9 bases. J lost 15 bases, V lost 3 bases, and 10 bases had no gene match. The CDR3 is 13 residues long. Germline values: CDR1 LGHDT, CDR2 YNNKEL (reference sequence). DNA of the CDR3: TGTGCCAGCAGCCATTACGCCGGGACTAGCTATTATTTT. Its translation is CASSHYAGTSYYF.